The 20 T cell receptor beta chains presented below share a single source sample, sequenced in a study of blood T cells in healthy people across ages. The authors ran a second PCR of 7 to 11 cycles using a sample-barcoded 5' primer and a J-beta primer mix. TCRdb recomputed calls from the 5' RACE reads with MiXCR, one row per CDR3 protein. The repertoire holds more than 450,000 distinct CDR3 sequences, with over 25% as singletons. The same data also went into a second study, on T cells of mothers and their children.

Sequencing input: blood. All receptors derive from a boy between 2 and 15 years old in good health.

This clonotype occurred a few times. This chain links TRBV10-3 with TRBJ2-1; D ambiguous. Germline V lookup: CDR1 ENHRY, CDR2 SYGVKD. The CDR3 is made up of 13 amino acids. Trimming took 0 bases from V and 5 from J, leaving 5 bases between them. The CDR3 protein is CAISESINNEQFF. In DNA form, the CDR3 reads TGTGCCATCAGTGAGTCAATCAACAATGAGCAGTTCTTC.

This clonotype was detected ten times or more. At one end the junction does not follow the germline gene, possibly because of a read error. V gene TRBV5-1 combines with J gene TRBJ1-1; a weak D match, TRBD1 (5 bases). The CDR3 covers 13 residues. Germline V gives CDR1 SGHRS, CDR2 YFSETQ. This CDR3 reads CASSLGVNTEAFF. In nucleotides, the CDR3 is TGTGCCAGCAGCTTAGGGGTGAACACTGAAGCTTTCTTT.

The rearrangement joins TRBV15 to TRBJ1-2; D gene ambiguous. Trimming pared 0 bases from V and 8 bases from J, leaving 7 bases between. The CDR3 consists of 12 residues. Germline V lookup: CDR1 LNHNV, CDR2 YYDKDF (reference sequence). The CDR3 protein is CATSRDLWGYTF. The CDR3 DNA sequence: TGTGCCACCAGCAGAGATCTATGGGGCTACACCTTC.

The table lists this clonotype with a few counts. The chain recombines TRBV2 with TRBJ2-5, with D possibly matching TRBD2 (6 bases). The DNA end is a closer match to TRBJ2-1, so the J assignment may be wrong. Germline V gene lookup returns CDR1 SNHLY and CDR2 FYNNEI. The CDR3 is made up of 13 amino acids. CDR3 in amino acids: CASRVEGLGEQFF. The CDR3 bases are TGTGCCAGCAGGGTGGAGGGGCTGGGTGAGCAGTTCTTC.

This clonotype was seen once. This rearrangement joins TRBV20-1 to TRBJ2-2; D is ambiguous. The germline CDR1 and CDR2 sequences are DFQATT and SNEGSKA (reference sequence). CDR3 size: 16 residues. The V and J ends lost 1 base and 4 bases respectively, with 16 bases between them. The CDR3: CSARATHLGLTGELFF. Written as DNA, the CDR3 is TGCAGTGCTAGAGCCACCCATCTAGGGCTCACCGGGGAGCTGTTTTTT.

V gene TRBV20-1 combines with J gene TRBJ1-5; possible D gene TRBD1, 5 bases. V was shortened by 5 bases and J by 9 bases, with 23 bases between the two germline ends. The germline V gene encodes CDR1 DFQATT and CDR2 SNEGSKA (reference sequence). The CDR3 spans 15 residues. The CDR3 spells CSASEGWGGERPQHF. For the CDR3, the DNA is TGCAGTGCTTCCGAGGGATGGGGCGGGGAGAGGCCCCAGCATTTT.

The CDR3 nucleotides read TGCGCCAGCAGCTCCCTTGGGGCCGGCAGCTCTGGAAACACCATATATTTT. Translating it yields CASSSLGAGSSGNTIYF. This rearrangement joins TRBV5-1 to TRBJ1-3; D is perhaps TRBD1 (5 bases). Trimming cost V 3 bases and J 0 bases, with 16 bases left between them. Per germline, CDR1 SGHRS and CDR2 YFSETQ. The CDR3 has 17 amino acids.

The chain recombines TRBV6-5 with TRBJ2-6; possible D gene TRBD1, 6 bases. The CDR3 extends over 15 amino acids. Looked up from germline, CDR1 is MNHEY and CDR2 is SVGAGI. Deletions cut 6 bases from V and 1 base from J, with 10 bases between. CDR3 residues: CASSTTGSGANVLTF. The CDR3 DNA is TGTGCCAGCAGCACCACAGGGTCTGGGGCCAACGTCCTGACTTTC.

The chain has TRBV5-1 and TRBJ2-3, with D perhaps matching TRBD2 (6 bases). Per germline, CDR1 SGHRS and CDR2 YFSETQ. The CDR3 length is 14 residues. Trimming took 4 bases from V and 8 from J, leaving 17 bases between them. CDR3 nucleotides: TGCGCCAGCAGCCCCGGACCGGAGGGGACTACGCAGTATTTT. Protein: CASSPGPEGTTQYF.

This clonotype came up a few times. This rearrangement joins TRBV11-2 to TRBJ2-1; the match to TRBD2 covers 9 bases. This CDR3 spans 16 amino acids. Germline CDR1 and CDR2: SGHAT and FQNNGV. With 5 bases clipped from V and 5 bases from J, the junction kept 10 bases outside the gene matches. The DNA of the CDR3 is TGTGCCAGCAGCCCTCCGAGACTAGCGGTTGACAATGAGCAGTTCTTC. This translates into CASSPPRLAVDNEQFF.

The chain joins TRBV4-2 to TRBJ2-2; D remains ambiguous. V was clipped by 0 bases and J by 6 bases, with 8 bases between them. CDR1 is LGHNA, CDR2 YNFKEQ, per germline. The length of the CDR3 is 14 residues. The CDR3 is CASSQESRAGELFF. As DNA, the CDR3 is TGTGCCAGCAGCCAAGAAAGTAGGGCCGGGGAGCTGTTTTTT.

The chain employs TRBV4-3 and TRBJ2-2; the D gene is possibly TRBD1 (5 bases). The CDR3 covers 14 residues. Trimming pared 1 base from V and 5 bases from J, leaving 8 bases between. Germline V gene data show CDR1 as LGHNA and CDR2 as YSLEER. Here the CDR3 reads CASSQGQGTGELFF. In DNA, the CDR3 is TGCGCCAGCAGCCAAGGTCAGGGTACCGGGGAGCTGTTTTTT.

This clonotype was found a few times. The chain is built from TRBV12-5 and TRBJ1-1; D not certain. The CDR3 contains 12 residues. The V end lost 3 bases, the J end lost 0 bases, and 2 bases lay between the germline ends. Per germline, CDR1 LGHNT and CDR2 FRNRAP. This chain's CDR3 is CASGLMNTEAFF. The CDR3 DNA follows: TGTGCTAGTGGTTTAATGAACACTGAAGCTTTCTTT.

For this clonotype: Relative to the germline gene, one junction end is altered; a read error may explain this. The CDR3 bases are TGTGCCAGCAGCCGGCCCCTGAACACTGAAGCTTCCTTT. Its protein is CASSRPLNTEASF. The chain links TRBV11-2 to TRBJ1-1, with unresolved D. The CDR3 has 13 amino acids. Germline CDR1 SGHAT, CDR2 FQNNGV.

Details on this clonotype: A much more abundant neighbour one base away suggests this may be a read error. This chain uses TRBV19 with TRBJ2-1, with D perhaps being TRBD1 or TRBD2 (6 bases each). The CDR3 has 18 residues. Trimming cost V 4 bases and J 12 bases, with 31 bases left between them. From germline, CDR1 is LNHDA and CDR2 SQIVND (reference sequence). The CDR3 loop reads CASSTWGTGWGAARGQFF. As DNA, the CDR3 is TGTGCCAGTAGTACGTGGGGTACTGGATGGGGGGCCGCCCGTGGGCAGTTCTTC.

This clonotype was seen a handful of times. The chain is built from TRBV7-9 and TRBJ2-2; no clear D. V was shortened by 0 bases and J by 7 bases, with 9 bases between the two germline ends. The CDR3 loop spans 14 amino acids. Germline CDR1 SEHNR, CDR2 FQNEAQ (reference sequence). DNA for the CDR3: TGTGCCAGCAGCTTAGCGGTGCGGCACGGGGAGCTGTTTTTT. Amino acid sequence: CASSLAVRHGELFF.

V is TRBV7-8 and J is TRBJ1-4; 10 nucleotides match TRBD1. CDR1 SGHVS and CDR2 FQNEAQ come from the germline V gene. The length of the CDR3 is 16 residues. V was clipped by 4 bases and J by 8 bases; unmatched bases: 10. The CDR3 coding sequence is TGTGCCAGCAGCTCAGCTCGGACAGGGGGGAGGGAAAAACTGTTTTTT. Protein product: CASSSARTGGREKLFF.

This sequence joins TRBV5-5 and TRBJ2-7; D remains unclear. Trimming removed 2 bases at V and 0 bases at J, with 9 bases between. CDR1 SGHKS and CDR2 YYEKEE come from the germline V gene (reference sequence). The CDR3 loop spans 14 amino acids. The CDR3 DNA follows: TGTGCCAGCAGCTTCGGCTCCAGCTCCTACGAGCAGTACTTC. Translated: CASSFGSSSYEQYF. The full variable domain, in which reference TRBV5-5 and TRBJ2-7 provide the parts outside the CDR3, is DAGVTQSPTHLIKTRGQQVTLRCSPISGHKSVSWYQQVLGQGPQFIFQYYEKEERGRGNFPDRFSARQFPNYSSELNVNALLLGDSALYLCASSFGSSSYEQYFGPGTRLTVT.

This clonotype was seen more than once but under ten times. The rearrangement uses TRBV12-3 or TRBV12-4 and TRBJ1-2; D unresolved. CDR3 length: 11 amino acids. V lost 3 bases and J lost 8, with 7 bases in between. Written as DNA, the CDR3 is TGTGCCAGCAGTTTCTTTGGCGGCTACACCTTC. Its protein product is CASSFFGGYTF.

The chain joins TRBV6-2 or TRBV6-3 to TRBJ2-1; D is unresolved. Between the trimmed V and J ends, which lost 0 bases and 13 bases, there was a span of 13 bases. Looked up from germline, CDR1 is MNHEY and CDR2 is SVGEGT. The CDR3 spans 13 residues. CDR3 DNA: TGTGCCAGCAGTTACTCGATGGTACTGCCTCAGTTCTTC. It encodes CASSYSMVLPQFF.